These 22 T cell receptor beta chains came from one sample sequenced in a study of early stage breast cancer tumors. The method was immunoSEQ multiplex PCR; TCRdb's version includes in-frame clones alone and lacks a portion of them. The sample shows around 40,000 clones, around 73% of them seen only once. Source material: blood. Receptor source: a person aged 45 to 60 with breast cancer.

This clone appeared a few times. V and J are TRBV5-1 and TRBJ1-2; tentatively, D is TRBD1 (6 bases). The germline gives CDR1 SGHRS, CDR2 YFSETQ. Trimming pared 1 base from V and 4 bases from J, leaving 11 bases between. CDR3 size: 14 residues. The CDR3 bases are TGCGCCAGCAGCTTGTCGCAGGGGAGCTATGGCTACACCTTC. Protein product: CASSLSQGSYGYTF.

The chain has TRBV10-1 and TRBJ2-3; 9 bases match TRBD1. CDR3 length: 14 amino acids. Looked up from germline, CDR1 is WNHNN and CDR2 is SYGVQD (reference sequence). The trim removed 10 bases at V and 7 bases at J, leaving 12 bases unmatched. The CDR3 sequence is CAITRTGDRYTQYF. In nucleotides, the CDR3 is TGCGCCATTACTCGGACAGGGGACCGGTATACGCAGTATTTT.

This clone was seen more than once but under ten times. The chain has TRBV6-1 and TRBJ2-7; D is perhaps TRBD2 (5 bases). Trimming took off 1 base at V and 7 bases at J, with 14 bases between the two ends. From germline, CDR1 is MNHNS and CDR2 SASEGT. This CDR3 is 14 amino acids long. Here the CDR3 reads CASSEGMEVGEQYV. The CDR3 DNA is TGTGCCAGCAGTGAAGGTATGGAGGTTGGGGAGCAGTACGTC.

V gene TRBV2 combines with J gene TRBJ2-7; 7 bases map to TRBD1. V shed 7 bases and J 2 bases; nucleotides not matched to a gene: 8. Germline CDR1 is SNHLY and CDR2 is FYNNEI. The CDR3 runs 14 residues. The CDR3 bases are TGTGCCAGCACCTTGGGGACAGCCCCCTACGAGCAGTACGTC. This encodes CASTLGTAPYEQYV.

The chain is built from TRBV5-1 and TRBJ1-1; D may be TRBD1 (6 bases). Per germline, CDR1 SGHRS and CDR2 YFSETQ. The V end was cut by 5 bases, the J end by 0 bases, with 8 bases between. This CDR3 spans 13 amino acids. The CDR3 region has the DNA TGCGCCAGCAGGGGACATTTGAACACTGAAGCTTTCTTT. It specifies CASRGHLNTEAFF.

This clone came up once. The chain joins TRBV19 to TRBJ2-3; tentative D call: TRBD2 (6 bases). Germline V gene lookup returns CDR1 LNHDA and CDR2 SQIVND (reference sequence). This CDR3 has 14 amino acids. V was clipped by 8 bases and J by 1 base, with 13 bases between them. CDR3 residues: CASSAGGGTDTQYF. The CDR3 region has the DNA TGTGCCAGTTCGGCCGGGGGAGGCACAGATACGCAGTATTTT.

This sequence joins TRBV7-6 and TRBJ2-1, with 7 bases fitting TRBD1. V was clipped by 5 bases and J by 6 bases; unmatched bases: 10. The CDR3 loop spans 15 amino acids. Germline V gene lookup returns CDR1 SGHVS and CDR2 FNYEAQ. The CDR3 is CASSPTGFSGNEQFF. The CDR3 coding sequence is TGTGCCAGCAGCCCGACAGGGTTTTCGGGCAATGAGCAGTTCTTC.

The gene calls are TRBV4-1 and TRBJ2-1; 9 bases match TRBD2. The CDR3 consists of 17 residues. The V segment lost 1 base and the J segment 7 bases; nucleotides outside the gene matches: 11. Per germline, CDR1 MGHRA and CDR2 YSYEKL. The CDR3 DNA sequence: TGCGCCAGCAGCCAAGCAAATTTGGGACTAGCTGGAAATGAGCAGTTCTTC. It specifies CASSQANLGLAGNEQFF.

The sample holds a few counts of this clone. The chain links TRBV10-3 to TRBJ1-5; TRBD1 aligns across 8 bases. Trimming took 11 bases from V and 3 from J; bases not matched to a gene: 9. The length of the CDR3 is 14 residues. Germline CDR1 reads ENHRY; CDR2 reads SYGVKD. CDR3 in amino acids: CAAKMTGDNQPQHF. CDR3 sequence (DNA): TGTGCCGCCAAAATGACAGGGGACAATCAGCCCCAGCATTTT.

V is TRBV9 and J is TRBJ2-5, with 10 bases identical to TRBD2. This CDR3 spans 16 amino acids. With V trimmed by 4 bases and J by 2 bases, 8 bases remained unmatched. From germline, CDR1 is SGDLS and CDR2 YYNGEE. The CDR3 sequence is CASSPRSGREQETQYF. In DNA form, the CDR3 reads TGTGCCAGCAGCCCCCGAAGCGGGAGGGAGCAAGAGACCCAGTACTTC.

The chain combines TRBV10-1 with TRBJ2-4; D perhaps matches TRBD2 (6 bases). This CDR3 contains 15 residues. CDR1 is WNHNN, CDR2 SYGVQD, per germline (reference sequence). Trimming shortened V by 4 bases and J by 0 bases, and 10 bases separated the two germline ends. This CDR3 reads CASSGGDAAKNIQYF. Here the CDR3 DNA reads TGCGCCAGCAGTGGCGGGGACGCAGCCAAAAACATTCAGTACTTC.

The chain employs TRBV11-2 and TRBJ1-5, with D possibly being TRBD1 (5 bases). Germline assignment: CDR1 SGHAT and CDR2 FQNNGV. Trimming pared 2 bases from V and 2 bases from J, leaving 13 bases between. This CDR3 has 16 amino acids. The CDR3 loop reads CASSLWGQGGNQPQHF. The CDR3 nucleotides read TGTGCCAGCAGCTTATGGGGCCAGGGTGGCAATCAGCCCCAGCATTTT. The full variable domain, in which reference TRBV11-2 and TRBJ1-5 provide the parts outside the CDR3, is EAGVAQSPRYKIIEKRQSVAFWCNPISGHATLYWYQQILGQGPKLLIQFQNNGVVDDSQLPKDRFSAERLKGVDSTLKIQPAKLEDSAVYLCASSLWGQGGNQPQHFGDGTRLSIL.

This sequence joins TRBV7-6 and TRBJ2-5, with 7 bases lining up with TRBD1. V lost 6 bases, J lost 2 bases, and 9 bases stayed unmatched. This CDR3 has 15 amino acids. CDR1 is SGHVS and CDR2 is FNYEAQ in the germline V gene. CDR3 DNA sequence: TGTGCCAGCAGTCAATCCGGGACAGATCAAGAGACCCAGTACTTC. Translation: CASSQSGTDQETQYF.

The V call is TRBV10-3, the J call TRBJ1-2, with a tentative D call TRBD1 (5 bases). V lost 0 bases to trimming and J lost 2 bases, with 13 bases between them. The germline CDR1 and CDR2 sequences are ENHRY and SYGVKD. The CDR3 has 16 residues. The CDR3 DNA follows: TGTGCCATCAGTGAGTCGAGACAGCGGGTCAACTATGGCTACACCTTC. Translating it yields CAISESRQRVNYGYTF.

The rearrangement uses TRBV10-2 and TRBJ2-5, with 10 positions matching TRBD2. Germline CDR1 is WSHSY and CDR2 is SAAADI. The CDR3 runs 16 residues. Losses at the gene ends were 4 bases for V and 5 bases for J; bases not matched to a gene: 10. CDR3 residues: CASSGVAGGLLETQYF. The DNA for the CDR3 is TGCGCCAGCAGTGGGGTAGCGGGGGGCCTTCTCGAGACCCAGTACTTC.

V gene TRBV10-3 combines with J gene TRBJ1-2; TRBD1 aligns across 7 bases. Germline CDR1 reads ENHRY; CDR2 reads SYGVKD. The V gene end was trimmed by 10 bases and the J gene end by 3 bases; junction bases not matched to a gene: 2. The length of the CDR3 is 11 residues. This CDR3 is CATGQDYGYTF. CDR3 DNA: TGTGCCACAGGACAGGACTATGGCTACACCTTC.

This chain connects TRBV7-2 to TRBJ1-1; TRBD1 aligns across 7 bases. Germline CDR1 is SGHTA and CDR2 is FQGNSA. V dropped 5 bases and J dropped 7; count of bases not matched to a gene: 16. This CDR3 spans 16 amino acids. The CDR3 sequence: CASSLRINTGVDEAFF. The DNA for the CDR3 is TGTGCCAGCAGCCTTAGGATTAATACAGGGGTTGATGAAGCTTTCTTT.

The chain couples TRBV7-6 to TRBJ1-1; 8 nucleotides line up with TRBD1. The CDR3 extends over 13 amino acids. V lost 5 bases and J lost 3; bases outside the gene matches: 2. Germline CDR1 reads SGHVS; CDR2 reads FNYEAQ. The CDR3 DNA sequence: TGTGCCAGCAGCCAGACAGGGGACACTGAAGCTTTCTTT. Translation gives CASSQTGDTEAFF.

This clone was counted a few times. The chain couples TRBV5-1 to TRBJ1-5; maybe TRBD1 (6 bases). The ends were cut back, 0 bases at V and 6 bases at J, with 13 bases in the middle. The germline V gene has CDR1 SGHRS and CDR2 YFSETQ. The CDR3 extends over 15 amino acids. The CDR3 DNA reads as TGCGCCAGCAGCTTGGAGGGGACACCAGGTCAGCCCCAGCATTTT. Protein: CASSLEGTPGQPQHF.

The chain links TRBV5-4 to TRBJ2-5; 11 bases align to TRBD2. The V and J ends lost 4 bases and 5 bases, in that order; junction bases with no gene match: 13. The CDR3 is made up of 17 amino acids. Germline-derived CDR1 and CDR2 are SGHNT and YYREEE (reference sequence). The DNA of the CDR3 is TGTGCCAGCAGCCTTTCAGGGCTAGCGGGAGGTTCGGAGACCCAGTACTTC. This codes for CASSLSGLAGGSETQYF.

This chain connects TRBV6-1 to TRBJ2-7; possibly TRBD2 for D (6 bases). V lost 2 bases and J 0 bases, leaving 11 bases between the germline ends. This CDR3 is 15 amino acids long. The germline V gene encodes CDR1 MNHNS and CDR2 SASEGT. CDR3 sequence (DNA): TGTGCCAGCAGTGAAAGGGCGGGGTACTCCTACGAGCAGTACGTC. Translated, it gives CASSERAGYSYEQYV.

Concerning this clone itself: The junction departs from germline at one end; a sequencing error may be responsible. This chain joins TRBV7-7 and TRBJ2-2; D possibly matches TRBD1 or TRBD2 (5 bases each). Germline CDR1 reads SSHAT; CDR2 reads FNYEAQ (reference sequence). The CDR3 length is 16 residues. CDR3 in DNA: TGTGCTAGCAGCTTAGAGGGGTTCCCGGGCAACGGGGAGCTGTTTTTT. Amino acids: CASSLEGFPGNGELFF.